Below are 18 T cell receptor beta chains sequenced from a single sample in a study of T-cell memory formation after mild COVID-19 (dated by TCRdb to about 2021). The library came from 5' RACE. These reads were obtained on an Illumina NovaSeq 6000. In TCRdb, the public reads were trimmed at Q25 with fastp and aligned with MiXCR, with productive beta chains retained. When rows share a CDR3 protein, they turn into one entry using the most common DNA and genes. Recorded for this sample are about 140,000 distinct CDR3 sequences; around 15% of them occurred a single time. Around 30% of the sample goes to the ten largest clones. The sample was PBMCs or a T cell subset sorted from them (not recorded which). The receptors stem from an adult woman who had mild COVID-19 (a few samples of this study predate the infection). The sample titles of this study are shuffled in the database, so cell type and time point are left out; the donor was told from shared clones.

The chain combines TRBV4-2 with TRBJ2-7; 7 nucleotides agree with TRBD1. This CDR3 spans 15 amino acids. Germline lookup yields CDR1 LGHNA and CDR2 YNFKEQ. J lost 3 bases, V lost 1 base, and 6 bases had no gene match. CDR3 nucleotides: TGTGCCAGCAGCCAAGCCCAGACAGGGCTCTACGAGCAGTACTTC. Protein: CASSQAQTGLYEQYF.

This clonotype was counted a few times. This chain connects TRBV6-5 to TRBJ1-1, with unresolved D. The CDR3 is made up of 16 amino acids. Germline values: CDR1 MNHEY, CDR2 SVGAGI. V lost 6 bases and J 0 bases, leaving 17 bases between the germline ends. CDR3 DNA sequence: TGTGCCAGCAGCCCTCCCCCGTACCTTATGAACACTGAAGCTTTCTTT. Translation gives CASSPPPYLMNTEAFF.

Many counts were recorded for this clonotype. V usage is TRBV4-1 and J usage is TRBJ2-5; D remains ambiguous. The germline CDR1 and CDR2 sequences are MGHRA and YSYEKL. Between the trimmed V and J ends, which lost 1 base and 3 bases, there was a span of 9 bases. The CDR3 is made up of 14 amino acids. The DNA for the CDR3 is TGCGCCAGCAGCCAAGCCCTTCCAGAAGAGACCCAGTACTTC. It codes for CASSQALPEETQYF.

The chain links TRBV27 to TRBJ2-7; 7 nucleotides line up with TRBD1. CDR3 length equals 15 residues. CDR1 is MNHEY and CDR2 is SMNVEV in the germline V gene (reference sequence). The J segment lost 2 bases and the V segment lost 5 bases, leaving 9 bases of the junction unmatched. CDR3 nucleotides: TGTGCCAGCAGTGAGGGGGCAGGGGATCCCTACGAGCAGTACTTC. Translating it yields CASSEGAGDPYEQYF.

V usage is TRBV5-1 and J usage is TRBJ2-5; 7 bases are shared with TRBD1. The CDR3 is made up of 16 amino acids. Germline lookup yields CDR1 SGHRS and CDR2 YFSETQ. V was pared by 4 bases and J by 2 bases, with 11 bases of the junction left unmatched. As DNA, the CDR3 is TGCGCCAGCAGCCTAGAGGGACAGAATCCTCAAGAGACCCAGTACTTC. Its translation is CASSLEGQNPQETQYF.

This clonotype has more than one count but fewer than ten. V usage is TRBV4-1 and J usage is TRBJ1-5; D is unresolved. Germline CDR1 reads MGHRA; CDR2 reads YSYEKL. The V end was cut by 3 bases, the J end by 1 base, with 10 bases between. This CDR3 spans 15 amino acids. The DNA for the CDR3 is TGCGCCAGCAGCCAGGCCCAGGCGAGCAATCAGCCCCAGCATTTT. It specifies CASSQAQASNQPQHF.

This chain uses TRBV11-3 with TRBJ2-1; 10 bases align to TRBD2. The germline V gene has CDR1 SGHNT and CDR2 YENEEA. This CDR3 region has 17 residues. The V segment lost 2 bases and the J segment 7 bases; nucleotides outside the gene matches: 11. The CDR3 nucleotides are TGTGCCAGCAGCTTAAGAACACGTTCTAGCGGGAGAAATGAGCAGTTCTTC. Encoded protein: CASSLRTRSSGRNEQFF.

J is TRBJ2-7 and V is TRBV4-1; no reliable D call. The CDR3 is 16 amino acids. V lost 0 bases and J lost 2, with 14 bases in between. CDR1 and CDR2 (germline): MGHRA, YSYEKL. CDR3 DNA: TGCGCCAGCAGCCAAGATCGTGGCGCCCAGACCTACGAGCAGTACTTC. This sequence encodes CASSQDRGAQTYEQYF.

This clonotype was detected a few times. The chain employs TRBV4-3 and TRBJ2-7; 11 bases line up with TRBD2. In germline, CDR1 is LGHNA, CDR2 YSLEER. Unmatched junction bases numbered 1, after V lost 0 bases and J lost 3 bases. The length of the CDR3 is 15 residues. The CDR3 nucleotides are TGCGCCAGCAGCCAAGAGACTAGCGGGAACTACGAGCAGTACTTC. Protein: CASSQETSGNYEQYF.

The V and J genes are TRBV30 and TRBJ1-2; D unclear. The ends were cut back, 1 base at V and 3 bases at J, with 18 bases in the middle. CDR3 length: 16 amino acids. Germline lookup yields CDR1 GTSNPN and CDR2 SVGIG (reference sequence). CDR3 loop: CAWSEPAFDTDYGYTF. As DNA, the CDR3 is TGTGCCTGGAGTGAACCCGCGTTCGACACAGACTATGGCTACACCTTC.

The genes are TRBV27 and TRBJ2-1, with 14 positions matching TRBD2. V lost 5 bases and J lost 8; bases outside the gene matches: 14. In germline, CDR1 is MNHEY, CDR2 SMNVEV (reference sequence). The CDR3 sequence is 18 residues long. CDR3 coding DNA: TGTGCCAGCAGTCGATATCCCGGGACTAGCGGGAGTTTCGATGAGCAGTTCTTC. Its translation: CASSRYPGTSGSFDEQFF.

This clonotype showed up just a few times. The chain employs TRBV15 and TRBJ2-5; weak D call: TRBD2 (6 bases). Trimming left V 5 bases short and J 9 bases short, with 10 bases between. This CDR3 comprises 11 residues. Per germline, CDR1 LNHNV and CDR2 YYDKDF (reference sequence). The CDR3 DNA follows: TGTGCCACCAGCTACGGGAGTTCCCAGTACTTC. Amino acids: CATSYGSSQYF.

In regard to this clonotype: The junction and the germline gene differ at one end; a read error may be behind it. The rearrangement links TRBV4-1 to TRBJ2-5; D is undetermined. Germline V lookup: CDR1 MGHRA, CDR2 YSYEKL. The CDR3 length is 15 residues. The CDR3 nucleotides read TGCGTCAGCAGCCAAATGTTAGCAGGTCTGGAGACCCAGTACTTC. Protein product: CVSSQMLAGLETQYF.

The chain combines TRBV7-3 with TRBJ2-3; 13 bases agree with TRBD2. Unmatched junction bases numbered 4, after V lost 5 bases and J lost 5 bases. CDR1 SGHTA and CDR2 FQGTGA come from the germline V gene. The CDR3 sequence is 15 residues long. CDR3 sequence reads: CASSILAGGQDTQYF. Written as DNA, the CDR3 is TGTGCCAGCAGCATACTAGCGGGGGGGCAAGATACGCAGTATTTT.

The chain recombines TRBV12-3 or TRBV12-4 with TRBJ1-1; no firm D call. V lost 0 bases and J 7 bases, leaving 9 bases between the germline ends. This CDR3 comprises 13 residues. In nucleotides, the CDR3 is TGTGCCAGCAGTTTAGCGCTGTACCTTGAAGCTTTCTTT. This translates into CASSLALYLEAFF.

The chain has TRBV24-1 and TRBJ2-1; 8 bases align to TRBD1. The germline gives CDR1 KGHDR, CDR2 SFDVKD. This CDR3 region has 14 residues. With 5 bases clipped from V and 7 bases from J, the junction kept 6 bases outside the gene matches. CDR3 sequence (DNA): TGTGCCACCAGTGGAACAGGACAGGGAAATGAGCAGTTCTTC. The encoded protein is CATSGTGQGNEQFF.

This clonotype was seen repeatedly, ten times or more. This sequence joins TRBV7-8 and TRBJ2-7; 12 positions match TRBD2. The CDR3 contains 15 residues. Germline CDR1 reads SGHVS; CDR2 reads FQNEAQ. With V trimmed by 5 bases and J by 4 bases, 6 bases remained unmatched. The CDR3 here is CASSERTSGVYEQYF. CDR3 sequence (DNA): TGTGCCAGCAGCGAAAGGACTAGCGGGGTTTACGAGCAGTACTTC.

V usage is TRBV2 and J usage is TRBJ2-3; 11 positions agree with TRBD2. The germline gives CDR1 SNHLY, CDR2 FYNNEI. The CDR3 extends over 15 amino acids. Trimming cost V 6 bases and J 2 bases; bases outside gene matches: 4. The chain's CDR3 is CASSETSGVTDTQYF. The CDR3 DNA reads as TGTGCCAGCAGCGAGACTAGCGGGGTCACAGATACGCAGTATTTT.